This T cell receptor (beta chain) emerged from a study of OX40 agonist ivuxolimab in advanced cancers. Study conclusions and caveats: Near-lowest levels of clonal expansion characterized partial responders at 0.1-3.0 mg/kg.

Concerning this clone: What it binds is not known.

No patient had autoimmune disease or received systemic immunosuppression. Clones were sequenced by immunoSEQ multiplex PCR, and TCRdb holds only the in-frame ones, with some missing. The table has tens of thousands of clones, over 75% seen once. Here the sequenced sample was CD4+ or CD8+ T cells sorted from blood, taken in a trial of the OX40 agonist ivuxolimab. The sequence was collected from an adult with an advanced solid tumor such as melanoma, head and neck, liver or kidney cancer.

CDR3 nucleotide sequence: TGTGCCAGCAGTTCCCCGGACAGAAATCAGCCCCAGCATTTT. Its translation is CASSSPDRNQPQHF. V is TRBV6-6 and J is TRBJ1-5; D may be TRBD1 (6 bases). The CDR3 is 14 residues long. V was trimmed by 4 bases and J by 4 bases, leaving 11 bases between them. CDR1 is MNHNY and CDR2 is SVGAGI in the germline V gene (reference sequence).